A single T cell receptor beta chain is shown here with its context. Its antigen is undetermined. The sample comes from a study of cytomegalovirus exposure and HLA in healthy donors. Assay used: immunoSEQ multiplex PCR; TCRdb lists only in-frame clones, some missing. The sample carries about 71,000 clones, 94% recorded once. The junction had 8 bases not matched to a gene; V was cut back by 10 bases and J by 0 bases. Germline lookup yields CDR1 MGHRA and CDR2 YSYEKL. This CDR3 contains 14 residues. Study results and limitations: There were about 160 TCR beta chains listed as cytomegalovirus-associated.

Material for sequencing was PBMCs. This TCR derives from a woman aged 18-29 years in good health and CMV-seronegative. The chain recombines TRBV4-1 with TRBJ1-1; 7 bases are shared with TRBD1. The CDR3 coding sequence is TGCGCCACGAGGGGGCCACTTATGAACACTGAAGCTTTCTTT. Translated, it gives CATRGPLMNTEAFF.